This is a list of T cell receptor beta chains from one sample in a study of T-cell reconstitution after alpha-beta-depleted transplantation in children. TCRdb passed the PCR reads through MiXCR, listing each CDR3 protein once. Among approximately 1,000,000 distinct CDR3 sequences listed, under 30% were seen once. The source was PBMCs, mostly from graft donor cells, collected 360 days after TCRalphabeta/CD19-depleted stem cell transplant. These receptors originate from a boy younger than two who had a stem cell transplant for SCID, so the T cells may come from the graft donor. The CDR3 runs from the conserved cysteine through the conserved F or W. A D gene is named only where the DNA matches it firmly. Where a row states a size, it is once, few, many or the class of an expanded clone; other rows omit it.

CDR3aa: CASSFYPAWPGAEAFF; CDR3nt: TGCGCCAGCAGCTTTTATCCCGCTTGGCCGGGGGCTGAAGCTTTCTTT; j_gene: TRBJ1-1; v_gene: TRBV5-1; d_gene: -; abundance: few
CDR3aa: CSAPPGADTQYF; CDR3nt: TGCAGTGCGCCCCCAGGGGCAGATACGCAGTATTTT; j_gene: TRBJ2-3; v_gene: TRBV20-1; d_gene: -; abundance: -
CDR3aa: CASREIGNTIYF; CDR3nt: TGTGCCAGCAGGGAGATCGGAAACACCATATATTTT; j_gene: TRBJ1-3; v_gene: TRBV2; d_gene: -; abundance: few
CDR3aa: CASSLFLEGPKNIQYF; CDR3nt: TGTGCCAGCAGTTTGTTCCTAGAGGGACCCAAAAACATTCAGTACTTC; j_gene: TRBJ2-4; v_gene: TRBV12-3/TRBV12-4; d_gene: -; abundance: -
CDR3aa: CASSRQGGSPLHF; CDR3nt: TGTGCCAGCAGCCGGCAGGGCGGATCACCCCTCCACTTT; j_gene: TRBJ1-6; v_gene: TRBV7-9; d_gene: -; abundance: -
CDR3aa: CASSYDPGGPYEQYF; CDR3nt: TGTGCCAGCAGTTACGATCCAGGGGGACCCTACGAGCAGTACTTC; j_gene: TRBJ2-7; v_gene: TRBV6-5; d_gene: TRBD1; abundance: -
CDR3aa: CASSRMGGEQYF; CDR3nt: TGTGCCAGCAGTCGGATGGGGGGCGAGCAGTACTTC; j_gene: TRBJ2-7; v_gene: TRBV6-2/TRBV6-3; d_gene: -; abundance: -
CDR3aa: CASSLDGLALYNEQFF; CDR3nt: TGCGCCAGCAGCTTGGATGGGCTAGCGCTGTACAATGAGCAGTTCTTC; j_gene: TRBJ2-1; v_gene: TRBV5-1; d_gene: -; abundance: -
CDR3aa: CSAFDIQGAGDQPQHF; CDR3nt: TGCAGTGCTTTCGATATACAGGGGGCGGGGGATCAGCCCCAGCATTTT; j_gene: TRBJ1-5; v_gene: TRBV20-1; d_gene: TRBD1; abundance: -
CDR3aa: CSARPDILTGEAFF; CDR3nt: TGCAGTGCTAGACCGGACATCCTTACTGGTGAAGCTTTCTTT; j_gene: TRBJ1-1; v_gene: TRBV20-1; d_gene: -; abundance: few
CDR3aa: CASSKRDGRYGYTF; CDR3nt: TGTGCCAGCAGCAAACGGGACGGGAGATATGGCTACACCTTC; j_gene: TRBJ1-2; v_gene: TRBV2; d_gene: -; abundance: few
CDR3aa: CASSLGLLSPLHF; CDR3nt: TGTGCCAGCAGCTTAGGGCTATTGTCACCCCTCCACTTT; j_gene: TRBJ1-6; v_gene: TRBV7-8; d_gene: -; abundance: -
CDR3aa: CASTPGNQPNEQFF; CDR3nt: TGTGCCAGTACTCCGGGGAACCAACCGAATGAGCAGTTCTTC; j_gene: TRBJ2-1; v_gene: TRBV2; d_gene: -; abundance: -
CDR3aa: CASSESGTGYRYEQYF; CDR3nt: TGTGCCAGCAGTGAATCTGGGACAGGGTATAGGTACGAGCAGTACTTC; j_gene: TRBJ2-7; v_gene: TRBV25-1; d_gene: TRBD1; abundance: -
CDR3aa: CASSDYGGDADTQYF; CDR3nt: TGTGCCAGCAGTGATTACGGGGGGGATGCAGATACGCAGTATTTT; j_gene: TRBJ2-3; v_gene: TRBV2; d_gene: TRBD2; abundance: -
CDR3aa: CASSLVRGDTQYF; CDR3nt: TGTGCCAGCAGCTTAGTGCGGGGAGATACGCAGTATTTT; j_gene: TRBJ2-3; v_gene: TRBV11-2; d_gene: -; abundance: few
CDR3aa: CASSFGLEKETQYF; CDR3nt: TGCGCCAGCAGCTTCGGACTAGAGAAAGAGACCCAGTACTTC; j_gene: TRBJ2-5; v_gene: TRBV5-1; d_gene: TRBD2; abundance: -
CDR3aa: CASMGIAGGYGYTF; CDR3nt: TGTGCCAGCATGGGCATAGCAGGGGGCTATGGCTACACCTTC; j_gene: TRBJ1-2; v_gene: TRBV7-2; d_gene: TRBD1; abundance: few
CDR3aa: CASSFEGNSNQPQHF; CDR3nt: TGTGCCAGCAGTTTCGAGGGGAATAGCAATCAGCCCCAGCATTTT; j_gene: TRBJ1-5; v_gene: TRBV12-3/TRBV12-4; d_gene: -; abundance: few
CDR3aa: CSARRLPGQGVGTDTQYF; CDR3nt: TGCAGTGCTAGACGTCTTCCGGGACAGGGAGTCGGCACAGATACGCAGTATTTT; j_gene: TRBJ2-3; v_gene: TRBV20-1; d_gene: TRBD1; abundance: -
CDR3aa: CASSLGDRDADEQYF; CDR3nt: TGCGCCAGCAGCTTGGGGGACAGGGATGCGGACGAGCAGTACTTC; j_gene: TRBJ2-7; v_gene: TRBV5-1; d_gene: TRBD1; abundance: few